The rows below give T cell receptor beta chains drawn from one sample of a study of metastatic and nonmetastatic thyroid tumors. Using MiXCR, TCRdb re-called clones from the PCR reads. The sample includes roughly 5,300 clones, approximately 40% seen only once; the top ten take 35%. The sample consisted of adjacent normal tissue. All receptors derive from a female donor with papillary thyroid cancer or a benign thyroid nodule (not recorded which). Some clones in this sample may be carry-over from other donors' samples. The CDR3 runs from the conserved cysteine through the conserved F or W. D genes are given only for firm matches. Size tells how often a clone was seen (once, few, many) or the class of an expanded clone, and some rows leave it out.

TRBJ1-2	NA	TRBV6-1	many	CASSEVSYYGYTF	TGTGCCAGCAGTGAAGTCTCATACTATGGCTACACCTTC
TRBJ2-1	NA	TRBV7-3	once	CASSLMLIGSYNEQFF	TGTGCCAGCAGCTTAATGTTAATCGGGAGCTACAATGAGCAGTTCTTC
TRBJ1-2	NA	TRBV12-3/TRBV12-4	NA	CASRSPGQSNGYTF	TGTGCCAGCAGGTCTCCGGGACAATCTAATGGCTACACCTTC
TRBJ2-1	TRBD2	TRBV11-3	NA	CASSRGLAGGYNEQFF	TGTGCCAGCAGCCGGGGACTAGCGGGAGGGTACAATGAGCAGTTCTTC
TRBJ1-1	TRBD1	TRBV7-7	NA	CASSLDRGTEAFF	TGTGCTAGCAGCTTGGACAGGGGCACTGAAGCTTTCTTT
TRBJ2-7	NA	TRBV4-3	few	CASSHLRDNYEQYF	TGCGCCAGCAGCCACCTCCGGGACAACTACGAGCAGTACTTC
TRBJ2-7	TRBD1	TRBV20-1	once	CSASETGPRYEQYF	TGCAGTGCTTCAGAGACAGGGCCTCGCTACGAGCAGTACTTC
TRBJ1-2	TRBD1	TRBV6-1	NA	CASGPVTGGVDGYTF	TGTGCCAGCGGTCCTGTAACAGGGGGCGTGGATGGCTACACCTTC
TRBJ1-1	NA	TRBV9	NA	CASSGGGAGAHEAFF	TGTGCCAGCAGCGGAGGAGGCGCAGGGGCCCATGAAGCTTTCTTT
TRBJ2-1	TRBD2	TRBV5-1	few	CASSSIAGYYNEQFF	TGCGCCAGCAGCTCAATAGCGGGATACTACAATGAGCAGTTCTTC
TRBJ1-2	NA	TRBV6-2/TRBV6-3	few	CASSWGSEGYGYTF	TGTGCCAGCAGTTGGGGCTCGGAGGGATATGGCTACACCTTC
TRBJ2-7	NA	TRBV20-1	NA	CSARQDSYEQYF	TGCAGTGCTCGACAGGACTCCTACGAGCAGTACTTC
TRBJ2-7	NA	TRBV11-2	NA	CASSSSWGNPDGDEQYF	TGTGCCAGCAGCTCATCGTGGGGTAACCCGGACGGGGACGAGCAGTACTTC
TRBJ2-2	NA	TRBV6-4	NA	CASSLADTGELFF	TGTGCCAGCAGTCTAGCCGACACCGGGGAGCTGTTTTTT
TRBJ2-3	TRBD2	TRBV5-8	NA	CASSSGAGVSNTQYF	TGTGCCAGCAGCTCCGGAGCGGGAGTCTCGAATACGCAGTATTTT
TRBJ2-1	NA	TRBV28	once	CASSSTRKGLYNEQFF	TGTGCCAGCAGCTCGACTAGGAAGGGGCTCTACAATGAGCAGTTCTTC
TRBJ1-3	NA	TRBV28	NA	CASSSYDLSSGNTIYF	TGTGCCAGCAGTTCCTATGACCTGAGCTCTGGAAACACCATATATTTT